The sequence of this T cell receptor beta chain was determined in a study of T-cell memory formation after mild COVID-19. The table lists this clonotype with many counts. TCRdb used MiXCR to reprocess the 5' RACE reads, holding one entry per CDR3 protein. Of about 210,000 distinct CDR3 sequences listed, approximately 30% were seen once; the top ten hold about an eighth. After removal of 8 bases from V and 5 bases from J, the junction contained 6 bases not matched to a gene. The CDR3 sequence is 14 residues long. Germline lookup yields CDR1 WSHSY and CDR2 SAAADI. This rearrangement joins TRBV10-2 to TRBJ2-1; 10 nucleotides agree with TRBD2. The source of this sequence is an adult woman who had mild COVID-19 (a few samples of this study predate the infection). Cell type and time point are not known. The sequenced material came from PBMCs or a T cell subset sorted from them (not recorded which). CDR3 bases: TGCGCCAGCGGAACTAGCGGGGCCAACAATGAGCAGTTCTTC. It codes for CASGTSGANNEQFF.